This paragraph reports one T cell receptor (beta chain). Recovered status applied to Cohort 3 donors who had two consecutive negative PCRs. It also applied to those with clearance or with symptom resolution. The record originates from a study of blood T cell repertoires in COVID-19. Study summary: PBMCs, B-cell-depleted T cells, or T cells provided the cDNA or gDNA that made up the material.

The V end lost 2 bases, the J end lost 10 bases, and 18 bases lay between the germline ends. The germline V gene encodes CDR1 SGHRS and CDR2 YFSETQ. The CDR3 extends over 14 amino acids. As originally analysed: Amplification with reference gene primers provided the estimates of nucleated cell counts. Assay used: immunoSEQ multiplex PCR; TCRdb lists only in-frame clones, some missing. Clonal size and the V and J genes are those of that table, whereas D and trimming came from the DNA. Of a few hundred thousand clones listed, around 83% are singletons. This chain connects TRBV5-1 to TRBJ1-1; possible D gene TRBD1, 5 bases. The sequence derives from a woman aged 45 to 65 who had recovered from COVID-19. Sequencing was carried out using PBMCs or T cells enriched from blood (not recorded which). CDR3 sequence: CASSLGDGGVLAFF. The CDR3 region has the DNA TGCGCCAGCAGCTTAGGAGATGGGGGGGTTTTAGCTTTCTTT.